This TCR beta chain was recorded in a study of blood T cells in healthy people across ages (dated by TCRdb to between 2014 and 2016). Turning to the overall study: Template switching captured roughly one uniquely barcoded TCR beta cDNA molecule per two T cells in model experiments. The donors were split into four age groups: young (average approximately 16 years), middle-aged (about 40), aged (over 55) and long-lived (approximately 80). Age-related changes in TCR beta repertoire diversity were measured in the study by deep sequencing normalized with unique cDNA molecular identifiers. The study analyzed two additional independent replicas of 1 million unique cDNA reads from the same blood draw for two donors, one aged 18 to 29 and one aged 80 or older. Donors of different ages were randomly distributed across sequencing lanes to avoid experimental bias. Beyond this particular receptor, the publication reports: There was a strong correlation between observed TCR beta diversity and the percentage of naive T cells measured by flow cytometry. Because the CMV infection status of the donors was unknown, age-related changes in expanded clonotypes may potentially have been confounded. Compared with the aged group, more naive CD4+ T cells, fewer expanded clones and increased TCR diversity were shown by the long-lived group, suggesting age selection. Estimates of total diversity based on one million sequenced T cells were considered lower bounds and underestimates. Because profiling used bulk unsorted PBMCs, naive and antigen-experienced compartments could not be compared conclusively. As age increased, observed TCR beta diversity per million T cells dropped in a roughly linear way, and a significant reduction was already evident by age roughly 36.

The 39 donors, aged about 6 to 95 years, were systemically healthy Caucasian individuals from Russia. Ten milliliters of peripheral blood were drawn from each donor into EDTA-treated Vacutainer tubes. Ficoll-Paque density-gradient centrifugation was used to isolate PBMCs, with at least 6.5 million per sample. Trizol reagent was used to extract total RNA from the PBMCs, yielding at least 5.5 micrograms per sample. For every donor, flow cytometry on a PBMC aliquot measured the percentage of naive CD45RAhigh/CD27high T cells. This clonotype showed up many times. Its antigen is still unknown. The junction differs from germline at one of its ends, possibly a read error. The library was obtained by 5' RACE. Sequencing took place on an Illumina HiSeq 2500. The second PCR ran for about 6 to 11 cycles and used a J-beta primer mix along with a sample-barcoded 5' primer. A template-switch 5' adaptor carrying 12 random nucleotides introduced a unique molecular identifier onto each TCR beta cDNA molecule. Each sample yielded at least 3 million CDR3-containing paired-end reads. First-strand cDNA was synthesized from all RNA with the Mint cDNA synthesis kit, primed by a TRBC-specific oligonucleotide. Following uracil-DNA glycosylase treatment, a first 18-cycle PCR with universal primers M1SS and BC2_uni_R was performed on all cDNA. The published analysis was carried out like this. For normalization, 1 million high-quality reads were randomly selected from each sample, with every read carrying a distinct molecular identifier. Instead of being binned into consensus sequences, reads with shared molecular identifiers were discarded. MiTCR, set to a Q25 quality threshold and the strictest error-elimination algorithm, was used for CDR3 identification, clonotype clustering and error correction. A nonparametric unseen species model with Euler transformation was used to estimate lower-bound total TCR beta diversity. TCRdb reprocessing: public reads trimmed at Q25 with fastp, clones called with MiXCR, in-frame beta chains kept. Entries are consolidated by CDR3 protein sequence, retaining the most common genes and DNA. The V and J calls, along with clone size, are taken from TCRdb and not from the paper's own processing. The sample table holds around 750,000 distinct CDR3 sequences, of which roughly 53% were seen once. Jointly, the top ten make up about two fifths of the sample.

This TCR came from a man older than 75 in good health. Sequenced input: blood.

The CDR3 protein sequence reads: CASSLGTGSEQYF. In nucleotides, the sequence is TGTGCCAGCAGCTTGGGAACAGGGAGCGAGCAGTACTTC. The V and J segments used are TRBV5-1 and TRBJ2-7; 6 matching bases give a weak D call of TRBD1. The CDR3, cysteine through phenylalanine, is 13 amino acids long. The entry retains the CDR3 DNA only, 39 bases that are in frame from base 1. The germline V gene sets CDR1 to SGHRS and CDR2 to YFSETQ.